Following are 21 T cell receptor beta chains from one sample sequenced in a study of blood T cell repertoires in COVID-19. Data came from immunoSEQ multiplex PCR; TCRdb stores just in-frame clones and leaves some out. The sample lists about 440,000 clones, approximately 90% occurring once. The material sequenced was peripheral blood. The receptors stem from a woman aged 25 to 45 with acute or convalescent COVID-19.

The chain has TRBV3-1 (or the pseudogene TRBV3-2) and TRBJ2-3; 14 nucleotides match TRBD2. V was clipped by 4 bases and J by 7 bases; unmatched bases: 4. The CDR3 has 15 amino acids. Germline-derived CDR1 and CDR2 are LGHDT and YNNKEL (reference sequence). DNA for the CDR3: TGTGCCAGCAGCCTCGGGACTAGCGGGGGAAATACGCAGTATTTT. The encoded protein is CASSLGTSGGNTQYF.

Details on this clone: The same CDR3 arises from other DNA sequences in this sample as well. This sequence joins TRBV9 and TRBJ1-1; D is undetermined. The V gene lost 3 bases and the J gene lost 1 base, with 13 bases spanning the gap. Germline CDR1 and CDR2: SGDLS and YYNGEE. The CDR3 is 15 amino acids. This CDR3 is CASSAQSRGNTEAFF. As DNA, the CDR3 is TGTGCCAGCAGCGCCCAAAGCCGGGGGAACACTGAAGCTTTCTTT.

The chain joins TRBV21-1 to TRBJ1-1; the DNA was not compared with TRBD1, the D call given in the table. TRBV21-1 is designated a pseudogene. This CDR3 has 14 amino acids. The CDR3 DNA follows: TGTGCCAGCACCAAGGGTTTAGACAGGGGTGAAGCTTTCTTT. Translation gives CASTKGLDRGEAFF.

The J gene is TRBJ2-3, the V gene TRBV10-3; 8 bases map to TRBD1. The V gene end was trimmed by 6 bases and the J gene end by 5 bases; junction bases not matched to a gene: 7. CDR3 length: 14 amino acids. Germline lookup yields CDR1 ENHRY and CDR2 SYGVKD. This CDR3 is CAIRKQGVIDTQYF. CDR3 DNA: TGTGCCATCAGGAAACAGGGGGTGATAGATACGCAGTATTTT.

The chain combines TRBV12-3 or TRBV12-4 with TRBJ1-5; D uncertain. Trimming cost V 7 bases and J 6 bases, with 13 bases left between them. The CDR3 has 13 amino acids. CDR3 region: CASTGTVAQPQHF. In DNA form, the CDR3 reads TGTGCCAGCACCGGAACAGTCGCTCAGCCCCAGCATTTT.

This chain links TRBV6-6 with TRBJ1-5, with 8 bases fitting TRBD1. Trimming removed 4 bases from V and 7 bases from J; junction bases left unmatched: 6. Germline V CDR1 and CDR2: MNHNY, SVGAGI (reference sequence). The CDR3 runs to 14 residues. For the CDR3, the DNA is TGTGCCAGCAGTTTCGGACAGGGAGGACAGCCCCAGCATTTT. Protein product: CASSFGQGGQPQHF.

About this clone itself: Other DNA sequences in the same sample also yield this CDR3. The V gene is TRBV18, the J gene TRBJ1-1; D gene ambiguous. There are 13 residues in the CDR3. Germline values: CDR1 KGHSH, CDR2 LQKENI. Trimming shortened V by 1 base and J by 3 bases, and 6 bases separated the two germline ends. CDR3 amino acids: CASSPRLDTEAFF. The CDR3 DNA reads TGTGCCAGCTCACCACGGTTAGACACTGAAGCTTTCTTT.

The genes are TRBV11-2 and TRBJ2-3, with 9 bases identical to TRBD2. The CDR3 covers 16 residues. CDR1 and CDR2 from the germline V gene are SGHAT and FQNNGV. The V gene end was trimmed by 0 bases and the J gene end by 6 bases; junction bases not matched to a gene: 7. The CDR3 bases are TGTGCCAGCAGCTTAGATCTAGCGGGGCCCGTGGATACGCAGTATTTT. Protein: CASSLDLAGPVDTQYF.

The chain joins TRBV5-5 to TRBJ2-3, with 7 bases fitting TRBD1. In germline, CDR1 is SGHKS, CDR2 YYEKEE (reference sequence). V dropped 2 bases and J dropped 5; count of bases not matched to a gene: 8. There are 15 residues in the CDR3. The CDR3 DNA reads as TGTGCCAGCAGCTTTAGTGACAGGGAAAGAGATACGCAGTATTTT. It encodes CASSFSDRERDTQYF.

The chain is built from TRBV11-1 and TRBJ2-7; TRBD1 aligns across 7 bases. This CDR3 spans 15 amino acids. Germline values: CDR1 SGHAT, CDR2 FQDESV (reference sequence). After removal of 5 bases from V and 0 bases from J, the junction contained 7 bases not matched to a gene. CDR3 DNA sequence: TGTGCCAGCAGCCCTGGGACAGACTACTCCTACGAGCAGTACTTC. This gives the protein CASSPGTDYSYEQYF.

This clone was detected a few times. This chain joins TRBV5-1 and TRBJ1-6; 8 bases map to TRBD1. This CDR3 comprises 17 residues. Germline loops: CDR1 SGHRS, CDR2 YFSETQ. V shed 0 bases, J shed 6 bases, and the junction held 8 bases outside the gene matches. CDR3 bases: TGCGCCAGCAGCTTGGATTCTGCAGGGGGCATTAATTCACCCCTCCACTTT. Protein product: CASSLDSAGGINSPLHF.

The chain recombines TRBV2 with TRBJ2-3, with 7 bases fitting TRBD1. The V gene's germline CDR1 is SNHLY and CDR2 FYNNEI. Trimming took 6 bases from V and 1 from J; bases not matched to a gene: 7. This CDR3 has 15 residues. The CDR3 coding sequence is TGTGCCAGCAGGACAGGGTACGAGGGCACAGATACGCAGTATTTT. Amino acid sequence: CASRTGYEGTDTQYF.

The chain recombines TRBV6-1 with TRBJ2-7, with D perhaps matching TRBD2 (6 bases). V lost 2 bases and J 5 bases, leaving 13 bases between the germline ends. The CDR3 contains 14 residues. Germline V gives CDR1 MNHNS, CDR2 SASEGT. CDR3 sequence reads: CASSEKGTYDEQYF. Written as DNA, the CDR3 is TGTGCCAGCAGTGAAAAGGGGACTTACGACGAGCAGTACTTC.

The chain has TRBV7-8 and TRBJ2-7, with D tentatively TRBD2 (5 bases). Germline CDR1 is SGHVS and CDR2 is FQNEAQ. Trimming took off 5 bases at V and 7 bases at J, with 24 bases between the two ends. The CDR3 spans 16 residues. This chain's CDR3 is CASSRRDPTTPSEQYF. Here the CDR3 DNA reads TGTGCCAGCAGCCGACGGGATCCGACAACTCCCTCTGAGCAGTACTTC.

This chain joins TRBV6-6 and TRBJ1-1; D unresolved. V dropped 0 bases and J dropped 8 bases, with 10 bases sitting between them. This CDR3 is built from 13 residues. Per the germline V gene, CDR1 is MNHNY and CDR2 is SVGAGI (reference sequence). Here the CDR3 DNA reads TGTGCCAGCAGTTACTCGGTGGGTAGCGAAGCTTTCTTT. Translation gives CASSYSVGSEAFF.

J is TRBJ2-5 and V is TRBV7-6; 8 positions agree with TRBD1. With 2 bases clipped from V and 5 bases from J, the junction kept 1 base outside the gene matches. Germline V CDR1 and CDR2: SGHVS, FNYEAQ. The CDR3 totals 13 residues. The CDR3 nucleotides read TGTGCCAGCAGCTTACGGGACAGGGAGACCCAGTACTTC. This sequence encodes CASSLRDRETQYF.

The chain couples TRBV4-1 to TRBJ1-4; D is undetermined. This CDR3 spans 13 amino acids. V was shortened by 1 base and J by 4 bases, with 4 bases between the two germline ends. CDR1 and CDR2 (germline): MGHRA, YSYEKL. CDR3 nucleotide sequence: TGCGCCAGCAGCCAAGTTATTAATGAAAAACTGTTTTTT. Its translation: CASSQVINEKLFF.

In its sample, this clone was seen a few times. The chain has TRBV2 and TRBJ1-2; no definite D call. The germline V gene encodes CDR1 SNHLY and CDR2 FYNNEI. The CDR3 has 14 residues. Between the trimmed V and J ends, which lost 6 bases and 1 base, there was a span of 12 bases. The CDR3 reads CASRDLGNNYGYTF. As DNA, the CDR3 is TGTGCCAGCAGGGACCTCGGGAATAACTATGGCTACACCTTC.

This sequence joins TRBV20-1 and TRBJ2-5; TRBD2 agrees at 11 bases. This CDR3 is 15 amino acids long. Per the germline V gene, CDR1 is DFQATT and CDR2 is SNEGSKA (reference sequence). The V segment lost 3 bases and the J segment 5 bases; nucleotides outside the gene matches: 8. CDR3 bases: TGCAGTGCTAGTATTAGCGGGGGGGCCGGGGAGACCCAGTACTTC. It translates to CSASISGGAGETQYF.

The V and J genes are TRBV28 and TRBJ2-6; 9 bases map to TRBD1. After removal of 6 bases from V and 1 base from J, the junction contained 1 base not matched to a gene. From germline, CDR1 is MDHEN and CDR2 SYDVKM. CDR3 length: 15 amino acids. Written as DNA, the CDR3 is TGTGCCAGCAGGACAGGGGGATCTGGGGCCAACGTCCTGACTTTC. Amino acid sequence: CASRTGGSGANVLTF.

V and J are TRBV20-1 and TRBJ2-1, with D possibly matching TRBD2 (6 bases). Trimming took 6 bases from V and 7 from J, leaving 10 bases between them. The length of the CDR3 is 11 residues. Germline loops: CDR1 DFQATT, CDR2 SNEGSKA (reference sequence). CDR3 amino acids: CSAATRNEQFF. CDR3 DNA: TGCAGTGCAGCGACTAGAAATGAGCAGTTCTTC.